A selection of T cell receptor beta chains follows, all from one sample in a study of human T cells and chemical hapten exposure. MiXCR, run by TCRdb on the RACE reads, gives a single entry per CDR3 protein. Found here are 95,000 to 100,000 distinct CDR3 sequences, roughly a tenth of them singletons; the top ten hold approximately 3.1%. The specimen comprised whole blood, sampled in connection with sensitization to the hapten diphenylcyclopropenone (DPC). The receptors derive from an older woman with alopecia areata. Some clones in this sample may be carry-over from other donors' samples. The CDR3 runs from the conserved cysteine through the conserved F or W. The D gene is left open where the match is weak. Some rows have no size entry. The others give once, few or many, or a class for an expanded clone.

J gene	clone size	V gene	D gene	CDR3 protein	CDR3 DNA
TRBJ1-3	many	TRBV10-3	TRBD1	CAIGGPTTGAGNTIYF	TGTGCCATCGGAGGCCCCACGACAGGGGCGGGAAACACCATATATTTT
TRBJ1-1	NA	TRBV11-2	NA	CASSLGSRRTEAFF	TGTGCCAGCAGCTTAGGCAGTAGGAGAACTGAAGCTTTCTTT
TRBJ1-2	few	TRBV10-2	TRBD1	CASSEVGGAGYGYTF	TGCGCCAGCAGTGAGGTAGGGGGCGCTGGCTATGGCTACACCTTC
TRBJ1-5	many	TRBV12-5	NA	CASGLVEGWPQHF	TGTGCTAGTGGTTTGGTCGAGGGGTGGCCCCAGCATTTT
TRBJ2-1	NA	TRBV27	TRBD2	CASSPERGGLSEQFF	TGTGCCAGCAGTCCAGAGCGGGGGGGCCTTAGTGAGCAGTTCTTC
TRBJ1-6	many	TRBV4-2	NA	CASSQDGRNNSPLHF	TGTGCCAGCAGCCAAGACGGGAGAAATAATTCACCCCTCCACTTT
TRBJ1-2	NA	TRBV5-6	TRBD1	CASSLTGGADYGYTF	TGTGCCAGCAGCTTGACAGGGGGCGCGGACTATGGCTACACCTTC
TRBJ1-5	many	TRBV18	NA	CASSPESNQPQHF	TGTGCCAGCTCACCAGAGAGCAATCAGCCCCAGCATTTT
TRBJ2-3	many	TRBV4-1	NA	CASSQDGGSDTQYF	TGCGCCAGCAGCCAAGACGGGGGCTCAGATACGCAGTATTTT
TRBJ2-3	few	TRBV12-3/TRBV12-4	NA	CASSPLGDTQYF	TGTGCCAGCAGTCCCCTTGGAGATACGCAGTATTTT
TRBJ1-1	NA	TRBV4-2	NA	CASSLANMNTEAFF	TGTGCCAGCAGCCTCGCCAACATGAACACTGAAGCTTTCTTT
TRBJ1-3	many	TRBV5-1	NA	CASRVGRNSGNTIYF	TGCGCCAGCAGAGTGGGACGGAACTCTGGAAACACCATATATTTT
TRBJ2-2	few	TRBV10-3	TRBD1	CAISTGTGGRLNTGELFF	TGTGCCATCAGTACCGGGACAGGGGGCCGGCTGAACACCGGGGAGCTGTTTTTT
TRBJ2-6	NA	TRBV11-2	NA	CASSLSPGGPSGDNVLTF	TGTGCCAGCAGCTTAAGCCCGGGGGGCCCGTCTGGGGACAACGTCCTGACTTTC
TRBJ1-1	few	TRBV19	NA	CASSITRGNTEAFF	TGTGCCAGTAGTATAACCCGGGGGAACACTGAAGCTTTCTTT
TRBJ1-2	many	TRBV6-5	NA	CASSPGGLRGYTF	TGTGCCAGCAGTCCCGGGGGTCTGCGGGGCTACACCTTC
TRBJ1-2	medium-sized	TRBV6-1	TRBD1	CASSEVEGQGSDYGYTF	TGTGCCAGCAGTGAAGTAGAGGGACAGGGGTCGGACTATGGCTACACCTTC
TRBJ2-2	NA	TRBV5-1	NA	CASSGTGGQTGELFF	TGCGCCAGCAGCGGCACGGGGGGACAAACCGGGGAGCTGTTTTTT
TRBJ2-7	NA	TRBV29-1	TRBD1	CSVDSGGSEQYF	TGCAGCGTTGATTCAGGGGGTAGCGAGCAGTACTTC